These T cell receptor beta chains were read from a single sample in a study of human T cells and chemical hapten exposure. TCRdb reprocessed the RACE reads with MiXCR, giving one entry per CDR3 protein. The repertoire holds about 52,000 distinct CDR3 sequences, with 8.5% to 10% as singletons. This specimen was whole blood, taken in connection with sensitization to the hapten diphenylcyclopropenone (DPC). The receptor set was obtained from a woman aged 25-40 years with alopecia areata. Some clones in this sample may be carry-over from other donors' samples. CDR3s include the opening cysteine and the closing phenylalanine or tryptophan. A D gene is named only where the DNA matches it firmly. Some rows have no size entry. The others give once, few or many, or a class for an expanded clone.

d_call: TRBD1
clone_size: .
v_call: TRBV4-3
j_call: TRBJ2-6
cdr3_nt: TGCGCCAGCAGCCAAGATGATGGACAGGGCTATCTGTCCCCCAACGTCCTGACTTTC
cdr3_aa: CASSQDDGQGYLSPNVLTF

d_call: .
clone_size: many
v_call: TRBV29-1
j_call: TRBJ1-6
cdr3_nt: TGCAGCCAGACAAGAGGAAGCTCCTATAATTCACCCCTCCACTTT
cdr3_aa: CSQTRGSSYNSPLHF

d_call: .
clone_size: many
v_call: TRBV11-2
j_call: TRBJ2-1
cdr3_nt: TGTGCCAGCAGCTTAGCACTAGCCTCGGCCTACAATGAGCAGTTCTTC
cdr3_aa: CASSLALASAYNEQFF

d_call: .
clone_size: .
v_call: TRBV27
j_call: TRBJ2-1
cdr3_nt: TGTGCCAGCAGTTTGACTAGCAATGAGCAGTTCTTC
cdr3_aa: CASSLTSNEQFF

d_call: TRBD1
clone_size: .
v_call: TRBV11-3
j_call: TRBJ2-1
cdr3_nt: TGTGCCAGCAGCTTAGAGGGACAGGGCCCCAATGAGCAGTTCTTC
cdr3_aa: CASSLEGQGPNEQFF

d_call: .
clone_size: many
v_call: TRBV12-3/TRBV12-4
j_call: TRBJ1-1
cdr3_nt: TGTGCCAGCAGGAAGGACAGAATGAACACTGAAGCTTTCTTT
cdr3_aa: CASRKDRMNTEAFF

d_call: TRBD2
clone_size: many
v_call: TRBV5-1
j_call: TRBJ2-1
cdr3_nt: TGCGCCAGCAGCTTGACTAGCGGGGGGCCCCATGAGCAGTTCTTC
cdr3_aa: CASSLTSGGPHEQFF

d_call: .
clone_size: .
v_call: TRBV6-5
j_call: TRBJ1-6
cdr3_nt: TGTGCCAGCATTTCTATGGGGATGAGTTCACCCCTCCACTTT
cdr3_aa: CASISMGMSSPLHF

d_call: .
clone_size: .
v_call: TRBV12-3/TRBV12-4
j_call: TRBJ1-1
cdr3_nt: TGTGCCAGCATTTCCACCCGGGCACAGAGGGAGAGCGCTGAAGCTTTCTTT
cdr3_aa: CASISTRAQRESAEAFF

d_call: .
clone_size: .
v_call: TRBV6-5
j_call: TRBJ1-5
cdr3_nt: TGTGCCAGCAGTCGGACCCAGGGAACCAATCAGCCCCAGCATTTT
cdr3_aa: CASSRTQGTNQPQHF

d_call: .
clone_size: many
v_call: TRBV5-6
j_call: TRBJ2-3
cdr3_nt: TGTGCCAGCAGCTTGGGGCAGTTTATAATGAGCACAGATACGCAGTATTTT
cdr3_aa: CASSLGQFIMSTDTQYF

d_call: .
clone_size: many
v_call: TRBV6-1
j_call: TRBJ2-7
cdr3_nt: TGTGCCAGCAGTGAATCGGGGGGCCTAAACGAGCAGTACTTC
cdr3_aa: CASSESGGLNEQYF

d_call: TRBD1
clone_size: few
v_call: TRBV28
j_call: TRBJ2-7
cdr3_nt: TGTGCCAGCACCTACACAGGGGTGGGTGTGGACGAGCAGTACTTC
cdr3_aa: CASTYTGVGVDEQYF

d_call: .
clone_size: .
v_call: TRBV18
j_call: TRBJ2-7
cdr3_nt: TGTGCCAGCTCACCACCGGGTAGCCAGTTCTACGAGCAGTACTTC
cdr3_aa: CASSPPGSQFYEQYF

d_call: .
clone_size: few
v_call: TRBV6-2/TRBV6-3
j_call: TRBJ1-1
cdr3_nt: TGTGCCAGCATTCTCGGACGGGGAGGAACTGAAGCTTTCTTT
cdr3_aa: CASILGRGGTEAFF

d_call: TRBD1
clone_size: few
v_call: TRBV7-9
j_call: TRBJ2-7
cdr3_nt: TGTGCCAGCAGCTTGGGCCTTGGGTCGGCTGACAGGGACGAGCAGTACTTC
cdr3_aa: CASSLGLGSADRDEQYF

d_call: .
clone_size: few
v_call: TRBV30
j_call: TRBJ1-1
cdr3_nt: TGTGCCTGGAGTACCCCCGGGCAGAGCACTGAAGCTTTCTTT
cdr3_aa: CAWSTPGQSTEAFF

d_call: .
clone_size: few
v_call: TRBV5-4
j_call: TRBJ1-1
cdr3_nt: TGTGCCAGCGAGGACATGGGCAGGGAGAACACTGAAGCTTTCTTT
cdr3_aa: CASEDMGRENTEAFF

d_call: .
clone_size: many
v_call: TRBV10-3
j_call: TRBJ1-4
cdr3_nt: TGTGCCCCCCACCCTGAAGAGGAAAAACTGTTTTTT
cdr3_aa: CAPHPEEEKLFF

d_call: .
clone_size: few
v_call: TRBV28
j_call: TRBJ2-3
cdr3_nt: TGTGCCAGCAGGGAAAGCACAGATACGCAGTATTTT
cdr3_aa: CASRESTDTQYF

d_call: .
clone_size: .
v_call: TRBV20-1
j_call: TRBJ2-2
cdr3_nt: TGCAGTGCTAGGGAGATGACCGGGGAGCTGTTTTTT
cdr3_aa: CSAREMTGELFF

d_call: TRBD1
clone_size: many
v_call: TRBV7-7
j_call: TRBJ2-2
cdr3_nt: TGTGCCAGCAGCTTAGTGGGGGACAGGGGTTTTCGGACCGGGGAGCTGTTTTTT
cdr3_aa: CASSLVGDRGFRTGELFF

d_call: .
clone_size: few
v_call: TRBV19
j_call: TRBJ1-5
cdr3_nt: TGTGCCAGTAACTATCCGGGCCAAAGCAATCAGCCCCAGCATTTT
cdr3_aa: CASNYPGQSNQPQHF

d_call: .
clone_size: .
v_call: TRBV7-8
j_call: TRBJ1-5
cdr3_nt: TGTGCCAGCAGCTTAGGTCCTGGACGCAATCAGCCCCAGCATTTT
cdr3_aa: CASSLGPGRNQPQHF

d_call: TRBD2
clone_size: .
v_call: TRBV20-1
j_call: TRBJ2-2
cdr3_nt: TGCAGTGCTAGAGATATACTAGCGGGGAACACCGGGGAGCTGTTTTTT
cdr3_aa: CSARDILAGNTGELFF

d_call: .
clone_size: .
v_call: TRBV29-1
j_call: TRBJ2-6
cdr3_nt: TGCAGCGTTATGATGGGTACCGGGGCCAACGTCCTGACTTTC
cdr3_aa: CSVMMGTGANVLTF

d_call: TRBD1
clone_size: few
v_call: TRBV4-3
j_call: TRBJ1-4
cdr3_nt: TGCGCCAGCAGCCGTTCATCGACAGGGGGGAGAGAAAAACTGTTTTTT
cdr3_aa: CASSRSSTGGREKLFF

d_call: .
clone_size: few
v_call: TRBV7-9
j_call: TRBJ1-1
cdr3_nt: TGTGCCAGCAGCTCGACAGAAAACACTGAAGCTTTCTTT
cdr3_aa: CASSSTENTEAFF

d_call: .
clone_size: many
v_call: TRBV5-1
j_call: TRBJ1-1
cdr3_nt: TGCGCCAGCAGCTTGGGGTGGAACACTGAAGCTTTCTTT
cdr3_aa: CASSLGWNTEAFF

d_call: .
clone_size: many
v_call: TRBV12-3/TRBV12-4
j_call: TRBJ2-5
cdr3_nt: TGTGCCAGCAGTTTAGGACCGGGGTTCCAAGAGACCCAGTACTTC
cdr3_aa: CASSLGPGFQETQYF

d_call: .
clone_size: .
v_call: TRBV9
j_call: TRBJ2-7
cdr3_nt: TGTGCCAGCAGCGTAGACGGGACCCGAGTCCGAGAGCAGTACTTC
cdr3_aa: CASSVDGTRVREQYF

d_call: .
clone_size: few
v_call: TRBV7-9
j_call: TRBJ2-1
cdr3_nt: TGTGCCAGCAGCTTTGACAATGAGCAGTTCTTC
cdr3_aa: CASSFDNEQFF

d_call: .
clone_size: many
v_call: TRBV5-4
j_call: TRBJ1-1
cdr3_nt: TGTGCCAGCAGCCCTGATAGCGGCAGGAACACTGAAGCTTTCTTT
cdr3_aa: CASSPDSGRNTEAFF

d_call: .
clone_size: few
v_call: TRBV29-1
j_call: TRBJ2-7
cdr3_nt: TGCAGCGCCGGACAGAAGTACTACGAGCAGTACTTC
cdr3_aa: CSAGQKYYEQYF

d_call: .
clone_size: few
v_call: TRBV28
j_call: TRBJ1-5
cdr3_nt: TGTGCCAGCAGTGTGGCCAATCAGCCCCAGCATTTT
cdr3_aa: CASSVANQPQHF

d_call: .
clone_size: few
v_call: TRBV4-3
j_call: TRBJ2-7
cdr3_nt: TGCGCCAGCAGCCAAGACTTGGGGTACGAGCAGTACTTC
cdr3_aa: CASSQDLGYEQYF

d_call: .
clone_size: .
v_call: TRBV4-3
j_call: TRBJ1-1
cdr3_nt: TGCGCCAGCAGCCCCTCGAGGAGGGCGGAAACTGAAGCTTTCTTT
cdr3_aa: CASSPSRRAETEAFF

d_call: .
clone_size: many
v_call: TRBV12-3/TRBV12-4
j_call: TRBJ2-3
cdr3_nt: TGTGCCAGCAGTCCCTCTGCGCAGGGTGGAGATACGCAGTATTTT
cdr3_aa: CASSPSAQGGDTQYF